The T cell receptor (beta chain) described here comes from a study of PD-1 blockade in classical Hodgkin lymphoma. Study-level findings and limits: Exclusion was applied to patients who started nivolumab under 1 year after ASCT. Patients with a complete response exhibited baseline diversity comparable to newly diagnosed patients.

Time point meaning: cycle 4 day 1 (C4D1), after more than 5 weeks of nivolumab. Brentuximab vedotin exposure varied among the patients, all of whom had relapsed after autologous stem cell transplantation. The CDR3 has 14 residues. CDR1 and CDR2 (germline): MNHNS, SASEGT. Trimming cost V 8 bases and J 3 bases, with 16 bases left between them. Clones were read by immunoSEQ multiplex PCR, and TCRdb kept only the in-frame ones, dropping some. This table holds nearly 50,000 clones, under 80% found once. To note about this clone: No antigen is known for it.

The chain is built from TRBV6-1 and TRBJ1-2, with D possibly being TRBD1 (6 bases). The sequencing here drew on peripheral blood mononuclear cells (PBMCs), taken before the fourth cycle of nivolumab. This receptor was taken from a human donor with classical Hodgkin lymphoma. CDR3 region: CASFNRAEDYGYTF. CDR3 nucleotide sequence: TGTGCCAGCTTCAACAGGGCGGAAGACTATGGCTACACCTTC.